This T cell receptor (beta chain) was observed in a study of regulatory T cells in long-lasting Graves disease. In the study overall: Graves' cases, newly diagnosed, had used antithyroid drugs under 3 months.

Building of the TCR beta libraries involved iRepertoire HTBI primers and Arm-PCR of CDR3 regions. TCRdb itself ran the multiplex PCR reads through MiXCR, one entry per CDR3 protein. The sample gives about 460,000 distinct CDR3 sequences, 14% of which show up once; approximately 19% is in the top ten. Worth noting for this clonotype: Its antigen is unknown.

The time point is: newly diagnosed GD, antithyroid drugs for less than 3 months. RNA from PBMCs was the source of the TCR library. Regarding the study as a whole: The study examined only peripheral blood, not thyroid tissue.

The CDR3 runs 16 residues. Between the trimmed V and J ends, which lost 1 base and 2 bases, there was a span of 18 bases. Germline lookup yields CDR1 DFQATT and CDR2 SNEGSKA (reference sequence). This sample was shared with a second study, whose subject was T cells in Graves' hyperthyroidism and ophthalmopathy. That paper adds: First-round RT-PCR targeting the TCR CDR3 was performed with the HTBI primer set. Expanded thyroid clonotypes (above 0.001) were mostly also found in blood.

The TCR was taken from a woman in her 50s with Graves disease. J is TRBJ2-7 and V is TRBV20-1, with D possibly TRBD1 on 5 matching bases. The sequencing used peripheral blood mononuclear cells (PBMCs), collected at new diagnosis, from a patient treated with antithyroid drugs. The chain's CDR3 is CSARVFGQPGPYEQYF. CDR3 DNA: TGCAGTGCTAGAGTTTTTGGACAACCTGGGCCCTACGAGCAGTACTTC.